This T cell receptor beta chain was sequenced for a study of OX40 agonist ivuxolimab in advanced cancers. Study background: Ivuxolimab is a fully human IgG2 antibody that activates OX40 (CD134). Whole-study results and caveats: Expanded peripheral T cells had an undetermined antigen specificity.

CDR3 length: 16 amino acids. V lost 2 bases and J lost 3, with 17 bases in between. Germline values: CDR1 MNHEY, CDR2 SMNVEV (reference sequence). Sequencing used immunoSEQ multiplex PCR; TCRdb keeps in-frame clones, though not all of them. This sample carries about 69,000 clones, 87% of them seen once, and the ten largest clones take approximately 2.6%. On this clone: Antigen unknown.

Sequences were derived from CD4+ or CD8+ T cells sorted from blood, sampled in a trial of the OX40 agonist ivuxolimab. The gene calls are TRBV27 and TRBJ2-7; possible D gene TRBD1, 6 bases. This TCR came from an adult with an advanced solid tumor such as melanoma, head and neck, liver or kidney cancer. In DNA, the CDR3 is TGTGCCAGCAGTTTAATGTTCGACAGGTCCAGCTACGAGCAGTACTTC. This translates into CASSLMFDRSSYEQYF.